These 25 T cell receptor beta chains share one sample of origin, sequenced in a study of blood T cell repertoires in COVID-19. The repertoire was sequenced with immunoSEQ multiplex PCR; TCRdb's copy has only in-frame clones and lacks some. The table has approximately 260,000 clones, about 88% seen once. Material for sequencing was peripheral blood. The receptors were gathered from a woman in her 40s who had recovered from COVID-19.

The genes are TRBV19 and TRBJ2-5, with a tentative D call TRBD2 (5 bases). There are 15 residues in the CDR3. Looked up from germline, CDR1 is LNHDA and CDR2 is SQIVND (reference sequence). Trimming stripped 4 bases from V and 4 bases from J, with 16 bases between. The CDR3 spells CASSTSNERAETQYF. The CDR3 DNA reads TGTGCCAGTAGTACCTCGAATGAGAGGGCAGAGACCCAGTACTTC.

The V call is TRBV12-3 or TRBV12-4, the J call TRBJ2-3; no reliable D call. The CDR3 is 13 residues long. The ends were cut back, 2 bases at V and 5 bases at J, with 8 bases in the middle. The CDR3 reads CASSLPSGDTQYF. CDR3 in DNA: TGTGCCAGCAGTTTACCTTCCGGAGATACGCAGTATTTT.

This clone was observed once. This sequence joins TRBV5-6 and TRBJ2-3, with a possible D match to TRBD2 (6 bases). From germline, CDR1 is SGHDT and CDR2 YYEEEE. This CDR3 comprises 15 residues. Trimming took off 1 base at V and 2 bases at J, with 11 bases between the two ends. The CDR3 sequence: CASSLSLAYTDTQYF. CDR3 DNA: TGTGCCAGCAGCTTGTCACTAGCCTACACAGATACGCAGTATTTT.

The genes are TRBV12-3 or TRBV12-4 and TRBJ1-2; TRBD1 matches 8 bases. The CDR3 consists of 13 residues. The ends lost 6 bases at V and 8 bases at J; junction bases unmatched: 8. The CDR3 bases are TGTGCCAGCAGCCCCCAGACAGGGGAAGGCTACACCTTC. Translated: CASSPQTGEGYTF.

The chain carries TRBV28 and TRBJ2-1; weak D call: TRBD2 (7 bases). V dropped 3 bases and J dropped 9 bases, with 18 bases sitting between them. Germline-derived CDR1 and CDR2 are MDHEN and SYDVKM. The CDR3 totals 15 residues. The CDR3 DNA is TGTGCCAGCAGTTTTGGGGGGGCGGGCCTCGGTGAGCAGTTCTTC. Its translation is CASSFGGAGLGEQFF. Using reference TRBV28 and TRBJ2-1 for the parts outside the CDR3, the full variable domain is DVKVTQSSRYLVKRTGEKVFLECVQDMDHENMFWYRQDPGLGLRLIYFSYDVKMKEKGDIPEGYSVSREKKERFSLILESASTNQTSMYLCASSFGGAGLGEQFFGPGTRLTVL.

This rearrangement joins TRBV6-6 to TRBJ1-1, with 12 positions matching TRBD1. The CDR3 spans 15 residues. Trimming cost V 7 bases and J 6 bases; bases outside gene matches: 9. Germline V gene lookup returns CDR1 MNHNY and CDR2 SVGAGI (reference sequence). CDR3 sequence: CASTLGTGGRSEAFF. CDR3 bases: TGTGCCAGCACCCTCGGGACAGGGGGCCGATCTGAAGCTTTCTTT.

The gene calls are TRBV7-9 and TRBJ2-7, with 8 bases matching TRBD1. CDR1 and CDR2 from the germline V gene are SEHNR and FQNEAQ (reference sequence). The CDR3 consists of 15 residues. V lost 4 bases, J lost 2 bases, and 7 bases stayed unmatched. For the CDR3, the DNA is TGTGCCAGCAGCTCGCGGGACAGGACAACCTACGAGCAGTACTTC. Amino acids: CASSSRDRTTYEQYF.

This sequence joins TRBV9 and TRBJ2-2, with 8 bases fitting TRBD1. V lost 1 base to trimming and J lost 4 bases; unmatched junction nucleotides: 12. Germline V gene sequence: CDR1 SGDLS, CDR2 YYNGEE. The CDR3 is 18 amino acids. CDR3 bases: TGTGCCAGCAGCGTATTCCTCATTGGGACAGGCGGCACCGGGGAGCTGTTTTTT. Translation gives CASSVFLIGTGGTGELFF.

The V gene is TRBV20-1, the J gene TRBJ2-7, with D possibly matching TRBD1 (5 bases). The ends were cut back, 3 bases at V and 1 base at J, with 7 bases in the middle. CDR1 is DFQATT, CDR2 SNEGSKA, per germline (reference sequence). The CDR3 sequence is 12 residues long. DNA of the CDR3: TGCAGTGCTAGTCAGGGATCCTACGAGCAGTACTTC. Its translation: CSASQGSYEQYF.

This chain uses TRBV12-5 with TRBJ2-7, with a tentative D call TRBD2 (6 bases). Germline V gene lookup returns CDR1 LGHNT and CDR2 FRNRAP. This CDR3 comprises 16 residues. Trimming pared 0 bases from V and 2 bases from J, leaving 14 bases between. This CDR3 reads CASGLVLRDSTYEQYF. CDR3 sequence (DNA): TGTGCTAGTGGTTTGGTACTCCGGGACTCTACCTACGAGCAGTACTTC.

The chain is built from TRBV5-1 and TRBJ1-5, with no clear D. Germline CDR1 is SGHRS and CDR2 is YFSETQ. Trimming shortened V by 3 bases and J by 2 bases, and 15 bases separated the two germline ends. This CDR3 comprises 16 residues. CDR3: CASSWEPRGGNQPQHF. The CDR3 region has the DNA TGCGCCAGCAGCTGGGAACCTCGGGGTGGCAATCAGCCCCAGCATTTT. Full variable domain (rest looked up from reference TRBV5-1 and TRBJ1-5): KAGVTQTPRYLIKTRGQQVTLSCSPISGHRSVSWYQQTPGQGLQFLFEYFSETQRNKGNFPGRFSGRQFSNSRSEMNVSTLELGDSALYLCASSWEPRGGNQPQHFGDGTRLSIL.

V and J are TRBV19 and TRBJ1-4; D is possibly TRBD1 (6 bases). CDR1 LNHDA and CDR2 SQIVND come from the germline V gene (reference sequence). This CDR3 has 15 amino acids. V was clipped by 4 bases and J by 4 bases, with 13 bases between them. The CDR3 DNA is TGTGCCAGTAGTACGCTCCAGGGGAATAATGAAAAACTGTTTTTT. As protein: CASSTLQGNNEKLFF.

J is TRBJ2-1 and V is TRBV18; 8 bases map to TRBD2. CDR1 and CDR2 (germline): KGHSH, LQKENI. V lost 3 bases to trimming and J lost 6 bases; unmatched junction nucleotides: 4. This CDR3 region has 14 residues. CDR3 bases: TGTGCCAGCTCACCCTCTAGCGGGCCCAATGAGCAGTTCTTC. Residues: CASSPSSGPNEQFF.

V and J are TRBV3-1 (or the pseudogene TRBV3-2) and TRBJ1-5; D unclear. The V gene's germline CDR1 is LGHDT and CDR2 YNNKEL (reference sequence). The length of the CDR3 is 15 residues. Trimming took off 0 bases at V and 2 bases at J, with 8 bases between the two ends. The CDR3 DNA sequence: TGTGCCAGCAGCCAAGATCTGGCGGGCAATCAGCCCCAGCATTTT. As protein: CASSQDLAGNQPQHF.

This clone was recorded only once. This chain links TRBV30 with TRBJ1-5; a weak D match, TRBD1 (5 bases). Germline CDR1 and CDR2: GTSNPN and SVGIG (reference sequence). V dropped 0 bases and J dropped 5 bases, with 11 bases sitting between them. This CDR3 is built from 14 residues. The DNA for the CDR3 is TGTGCCTGGAGTGTAGGGGAGGTATATCAGCCCCAGCATTTT. It specifies CAWSVGEVYQPQHF.

The rearrangement uses TRBV6-4 and TRBJ1-1; 7 nucleotides align to TRBD1. V was pared by 5 bases and J by 5 bases, with 5 bases of the junction left unmatched. CDR3 length: 13 amino acids. Germline CDR1 reads MRHNA; CDR2 reads SNTAGT. The CDR3 spells CASSPTGWTEAFF. The CDR3 DNA sequence: TGTGCCAGCAGTCCGACAGGGTGGACTGAAGCTTTCTTT.

The gene calls are TRBV9 and TRBJ1-3, with TRBD1 matching 8 bases. The CDR3 extends over 15 amino acids. Germline CDR1 reads SGDLS; CDR2 reads YYNGEE. V gave up 3 bases and J gave up 9 bases; unmatched junction bases: 11. CDR3 in DNA: TGTGCCAGCAGCGCGTCCGGGACAGGAGGCCCCACCATATATTTT. This codes for CASSASGTGGPTIYF.

The CDR3 DNA reads TGTGCCAGCAGGGGGACAGGGGACGGCTACACCTTC. It encodes CASRGTGDGYTF. This chain connects TRBV13 to TRBJ1-2, with 10 bases fitting TRBD1. Trimming took 6 bases from V and 8 from J; bases not matched to a gene: 3. CDR1 is PRHDT, CDR2 FYEKMQ, per germline (reference sequence). The CDR3 length is 12 residues.

The J gene is TRBJ2-1, the V gene TRBV4-3, with D possibly being TRBD2 (5 bases). Germline V gene data show CDR1 as LGHNA and CDR2 as YSLEER. V was pared by 0 bases and J by 4 bases, with 16 bases between. The CDR3 spans 17 residues. CDR3 residues: CASSQEGSGSLYNEQFF. CDR3 coding DNA: TGCGCCAGCAGCCAAGAAGGATCGGGGAGCTTATACAATGAGCAGTTCTTC.

For the CDR3, the DNA is TGTGCCAGCAGCCTATTGTATGGAAACACCATATATTTT. Its protein is CASSLLYGNTIYF. The gene calls are TRBV12-3 or TRBV12-4 and TRBJ1-3; no firm D call. The CDR3 sequence is 13 residues long. Trimming took 6 bases from V and 3 from J, leaving 9 bases between them.

Here the CDR3 reads CASRAGGNNEQFF. DNA for the CDR3: TGTGCCAGCAGAGCGGGGGGCAACAATGAGCAGTTCTTC. The chain recombines TRBV28 with TRBJ2-1; 9 bases align to TRBD2. Germline-derived CDR1 and CDR2 are MDHEN and SYDVKM. The junction had 2 bases not matched to a gene; V was cut back by 6 bases and J by 5 bases. There are 13 residues in the CDR3.

V gene TRBV7-2 combines with J gene TRBJ1-4; TRBD1 is a possible D gene (6 bases). The germline V gene encodes CDR1 SGHTA and CDR2 FQGNSA. V lost 1 base, J lost 5 bases, and 14 bases lay in between. The CDR3 has 16 amino acids. DNA for the CDR3: TGTGCCAGCAGCTTAGTTCTCGGGACACAGAATGAAAAACTGTTTTTT. The encoded protein is CASSLVLGTQNEKLFF.

This chain connects TRBV6-5 to TRBJ1-3, with D uncertain. The V end lost 6 bases, the J end lost 2 bases, and 8 bases lay between the germline ends. This CDR3 is 13 amino acids long. CDR1 is MNHEY, CDR2 SVGAGI, per germline. The chain's CDR3 is CASRRETGNTIYF. The CDR3, as DNA: TGTGCCAGCAGGCGGGAAACTGGAAACACCATATATTTT.

V gene TRBV11-1 combines with J gene TRBJ2-3; the D gene is possibly TRBD2 (6 bases). The CDR3 length is 16 residues. V dropped 1 base and J dropped 0 bases, with 11 bases sitting between them. Germline V lookup: CDR1 SGHAT, CDR2 FQDESV (reference sequence). In nucleotides, the CDR3 is TGTGCCAGCAGCTTAGGGGGGACTTTTAGCACAGATACGCAGTATTTT. This encodes CASSLGGTFSTDTQYF. The whole variable domain, filled in from reference TRBV11-1 and TRBJ2-3, reads EAEVAQSPRYKITEKSQAVAFWCDPISGHATLYWYRQILGQGPELLVQFQDESVVDDSQLPKDRFSAERLKGVDSTLKIQPAELGDSAMYLCASSLGGTFSTDTQYFGPGTRLTVL.

A remark on this clone: The sample holds other DNA sequences that translate to the same CDR3. V is TRBV6-5 and J is TRBJ1-6; D not certain. Germline V CDR1 and CDR2: MNHEY, SVGAGI. Trimming took 8 bases from V and 0 from J, leaving 11 bases between them. The CDR3 is 15 amino acids. Here the CDR3 reads CASRPGSSYNSPLHF. The CDR3 DNA reads as TGTGCCAGCCGACCCGGGAGCTCCTATAATTCACCCCTCCACTTT.